These 21 T cell receptor beta chains came from one sample sequenced in a study of T cells after yellow fever vaccination. Via MiXCR, TCRdb re-called the 5' RACE reads, giving one row per CDR3 protein. The sample has under 350,000 distinct CDR3 sequences; about 4% are singletons. Source: PBMCs, taken 5 days after the yellow fever booster vaccination. All receptors derive from a man between 18 and 35 years old who received the YFV17D yellow fever vaccine.

This clonotype has a count of ten or more. This chain uses TRBV24-1 with TRBJ1-5; 7 bases agree with TRBD1. The CDR3 sequence is 13 residues long. CDR1 KGHDR and CDR2 SFDVKD come from the germline V gene. With 9 bases clipped from V and 2 bases from J, the junction kept 3 bases outside the gene matches. This CDR3 reads CATSGGGNQPQHF. CDR3 coding DNA: TGTGCCACCTCAGGGGGTGGCAATCAGCCCCAGCATTTT.

This chain connects TRBV7-2 to TRBJ1-2; no clear D gene. Germline CDR1 is SGHTA and CDR2 is FQGNSA. This CDR3 has 13 residues. V was cut by 5 bases and J by 5 bases, with 12 bases left in between. In DNA form, the CDR3 reads TGTGCCAGCAGCCCATCGCAGGAATATGGCTACACCTTC. Translated, it gives CASSPSQEYGYTF.

This clonotype was counted between two and nine times. The chain employs TRBV12-3 or TRBV12-4 and TRBJ1-1; possibly TRBD1 for D (6 bases). V was shortened by 7 bases and J by 6 bases, with 15 bases between the two germline ends. This CDR3 has 13 amino acids. The CDR3 region is CASNPLGGPEAFF. The CDR3 DNA follows: TGTGCCAGCAACCCCCTTGGGGGGCCTGAAGCTTTCTTT.

This clonotype was counted ten times or more. The gene calls are TRBV29-1 and TRBJ1-1; D remains ambiguous. V lost 2 bases, J lost 3 bases, and 10 bases lay in between. The germline gives CDR1 SQVTM, CDR2 ANQGSEA. This CDR3 comprises 13 residues. CDR3 nucleotides: TGCAGCGTTGAACTAATACTTCACACTGAAGCTTTCTTT. It yields the protein CSVELILHTEAFF.

This clonotype occurred a few times. The genes are TRBV6-6 and TRBJ1-1; the D is unclear. This CDR3 has 13 residues. V was cut by 2 bases and J by 8 bases, with 12 bases left in between. CDR1 is MNHNY and CDR2 is SVGAGI in the germline V gene (reference sequence). As DNA, the CDR3 is TGTGCCAGCAGTTACCCCCGGGCGGGAGAAGCTTTCTTT. This sequence encodes CASSYPRAGEAFF.

V is TRBV14 and J is TRBJ2-3; possible D gene TRBD1, 5 bases. This CDR3 contains 13 residues. Trimming pared 2 bases from V and 4 bases from J, leaving 7 bases between. The V gene's germline CDR1 is SGHDN and CDR2 FVKESK. The CDR3 protein is CASSQWGADTQYF. The CDR3, as DNA: TGTGCCAGCAGCCAATGGGGCGCAGATACGCAGTATTTT.

This clonotype came up many times. This chain links TRBV5-1 with TRBJ2-5; D may be TRBD1 (6 bases). CDR3 length: 14 amino acids. CDR1 is SGHRS and CDR2 is YFSETQ in the germline V gene. With 2 bases removed from V and 4 bases from J, the gap between germline ends came to 12 bases. The chain's CDR3 is CASSFRGQLETQYF. CDR3 bases: TGCGCCAGCAGCTTTCGGGGACAACTAGAGACCCAGTACTTC.

This clonotype was seen more than once but under ten times. V is TRBV19 and J is TRBJ2-5; no clear D. Germline CDR1 LNHDA, CDR2 SQIVND (reference sequence). Between the trimmed V and J ends, which lost 3 bases and 7 bases, there was a span of 12 bases. This CDR3 is 13 amino acids long. The CDR3 coding sequence is TGTGCCAGTAGTATTCAGGACGGAGTGACCCAGTACTTC. Protein: CASSIQDGVTQYF. Full variable domain (rest looked up from reference TRBV19 and TRBJ2-5): DGGITQSPKYLFRKEGQNVTLSCEQNLNHDAMYWYRQDPGQGLRLIYYSQIVNDFQKGDIAEGYSVSREKKESFPLTVTSAQKNPTAFYLCASSIQDGVTQYFGPGTRLLVL.

The CDR3 is CASSEQGPDTEAFF. CDR3 bases: TGTGCCAGCAGTGAGCAGGGGCCGGACACTGAAGCTTTCTTT. This sequence joins TRBV6-2 or TRBV6-3 and TRBJ1-1, with a tentative D call TRBD1 (6 bases). Trimming cost V 5 bases and J 3 bases, with 13 bases left between them. CDR3 length: 14 amino acids. CDR1 MNHEY and CDR2 SVGEGT come from the germline V gene.

This clonotype occurred a few times. The rearrangement uses TRBV20-1 and TRBJ2-3, with TRBD2 matching over 11 bases. This CDR3 spans 17 amino acids. Unmatched junction bases numbered 11, after V lost 6 bases and J lost 0 bases. The germline gives CDR1 DFQATT, CDR2 SNEGSKA (reference sequence). CDR3 region: CSASGLAGGLSTDTQYF. The CDR3 DNA reads TGCAGTGCCAGTGGTCTAGCGGGGGGTCTTAGCACAGATACGCAGTATTTT.

This chain connects TRBV6-2 or TRBV6-3 to TRBJ2-4, with 8 nucleotides matching TRBD1. The trim removed 4 bases at V and 0 bases at J, leaving 17 bases unmatched. Germline V lookup: CDR1 MNHEY, CDR2 SVGEGT. The CDR3 contains 20 residues. The CDR3 here is CASSSPVRGPWRGAKNIQYF. Here the CDR3 DNA reads TGTGCCAGCAGTTCGCCAGTCAGGGGGCCGTGGCGGGGAGCCAAAAACATTCAGTACTTC.

This clonotype was recorded a few times. The chain couples TRBV20-1 to TRBJ2-2; D possibly matches TRBD1 or TRBD2 (5 bases each). The CDR3 is made up of 14 amino acids. V lost 1 base and J lost 4, with 10 bases in between. Germline CDR1 and CDR2: DFQATT and SNEGSKA (reference sequence). CDR3 nucleotides: TGCAGTGCTAGAGGGGCAGGGAGCACCGGGGAGCTGTTTTTT. Protein product: CSARGAGSTGELFF.

The CDR3 protein is CASSYATARGNQPQHF. CDR3 nucleotide sequence: TGTGCCAGCAGTTACGCAACCGCCAGGGGCAATCAGCCCCAGCATTTT. The J gene is TRBJ1-5, the V gene TRBV6-6, with D possibly matching TRBD1 (5 bases). Germline values: CDR1 MNHNY, CDR2 SVGAGI (reference sequence). V shed 2 bases and J shed 2 bases, with 13 bases lying between them. This CDR3 has 16 residues.

This clonotype was counted only a few times. The chain joins TRBV19 to TRBJ1-5, with unresolved D. The CDR3 length is 13 residues. Germline V gene sequence: CDR1 LNHDA, CDR2 SQIVND (reference sequence). Trimming took 7 bases from V and 2 from J, leaving 9 bases between them. This CDR3 reads CASKSGGNQPQHF. CDR3 DNA: TGTGCCAGTAAATCTGGAGGCAATCAGCCCCAGCATTTT.

This clonotype occurred a few times. The chain has TRBV15 and TRBJ2-3; D perhaps matches TRBD1 (5 bases). CDR1 LNHNV and CDR2 YYDKDF come from the germline V gene (reference sequence). This CDR3 spans 15 amino acids. V lost 5 bases and J 0 bases, leaving 12 bases between the germline ends. CDR3 amino acids: CATSLDRTSTDTQYF. CDR3 DNA: TGTGCCACCAGCCTTGACAGAACTAGCACAGATACGCAGTATTTT. The full variable domain, its missing parts supplied by reference TRBV15 and TRBJ2-3, is DAMVIQNPRYQVTQFGKPVTLSCSQTLNHNVMYWYQQKSSQAPKLLFHYYDKDFNNEADTPDNFQSRRPNTSFCFLDIRSPGLGDTAMYLCATSLDRTSTDTQYFGPGTRLTVL.

The rearrangement uses TRBV16 and TRBJ1-2, with unresolved D. V lost 4 bases to trimming and J lost 6 bases, with 21 bases between them. CDR3 length equals 16 residues. The germline V gene encodes CDR1 KGHSY and CDR2 FQNENV. The CDR3 region is CASSPSFQVELNGYTF. The DNA of the CDR3 is TGTGCCAGCAGCCCGTCCTTTCAGGTTGAATTAAATGGCTACACCTTC.

This clonotype was seen only a few times. The chain carries TRBV5-1 and TRBJ2-3, with 13 nucleotides matching TRBD2. The CDR3 runs 14 residues. Germline lookup yields CDR1 SGHRS and CDR2 YFSETQ. The trim removed 4 bases at V and 9 bases at J, leaving 5 bases unmatched. CDR3 in DNA: TGCGCCAGCAGCCAGGGACTAGCGGGGCGGACGCAGTATTTT. This translates into CASSQGLAGRTQYF.

The CDR3 bases are TGTGCCAGCAGCGGGGACAACACAGATACGCAGTATTTT. This gives the protein CASSGDNTDTQYF. The V call is TRBV7-2, the J call TRBJ2-3; D is possibly TRBD1 (6 bases). Germline CDR1 SGHTA, CDR2 FQGNSA. Trimming shortened V by 5 bases and J by 2 bases, and 8 bases separated the two germline ends. The CDR3 covers 13 residues.

In this sample, this clonotype turned up many times. The chain recombines TRBV5-5 with TRBJ2-6, with D maybe TRBD1 (6 bases). There are 16 residues in the CDR3. The V and J ends lost 5 bases and 4 bases respectively, with 16 bases between them. Germline values: CDR1 SGHKS, CDR2 YYEKEE (reference sequence). The CDR3 DNA follows: TGTGCCAGCAGGTCACAGGGATTATCGGGGGCCAACGTCCTGACTTTC. Translation gives CASRSQGLSGANVLTF.

The chain uses TRBV4-3 and TRBJ1-2, with D uncertain. This CDR3 spans 13 amino acids. Trimming cost V 3 bases and J 4 bases, with 9 bases left between them. The germline gives CDR1 LGHNA, CDR2 YSLEER. The CDR3 DNA follows: TGCGCCAGCAGCCAGGGATTTGGCTATGGCTACACCTTC. Its translation: CASSQGFGYGYTF.

The chain employs TRBV9 and TRBJ2-1, with D possibly TRBD1 on 6 matching bases. Germline lookup yields CDR1 SGDLS and CDR2 YYNGEE. Deletions cut 1 base from V and 2 bases from J, with 10 bases between. This CDR3 has 15 amino acids. The CDR3 DNA reads TGTGCCAGCAGCGTACAGGGGATCACCTACAATGAGCAGTTCTTC. This translates into CASSVQGITYNEQFF.